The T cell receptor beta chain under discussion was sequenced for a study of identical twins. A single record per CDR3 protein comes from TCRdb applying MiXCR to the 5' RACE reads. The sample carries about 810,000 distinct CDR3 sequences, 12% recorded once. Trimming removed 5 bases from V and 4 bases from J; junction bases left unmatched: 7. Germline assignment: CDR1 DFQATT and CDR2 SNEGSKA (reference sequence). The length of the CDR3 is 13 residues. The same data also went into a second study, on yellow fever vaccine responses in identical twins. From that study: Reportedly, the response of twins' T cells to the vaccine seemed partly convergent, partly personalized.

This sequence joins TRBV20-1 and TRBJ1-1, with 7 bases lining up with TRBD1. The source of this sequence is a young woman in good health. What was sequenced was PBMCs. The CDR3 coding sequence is TGCAGTGCTCTGCGACAGGGAGGCACTGAAGCTTTCTTT. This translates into CSALRQGGTEAFF.